Each of the 2 T cell receptor beta chains below was sequenced from the same sample in a study of shared clonotypes between healthy human individuals. Naive CD8 cells comprised CD45RO-negative, CCR7-positively selected cells, excluding terminally differentiated effector memory CD45RA+ cells. Profiling relied on immunoSEQ multiplex PCR, and the TCRdb table lists in-frame clones only, not all of them. The repertoire holds nearly 600,000 clones, nearly 97% seen once, with 0.11% in the top ten. The specimen sequenced was naive CD8+ T cells sorted from blood. Source of these receptors: a woman in her twenties or thirties in good health.

This chain uses TRBV19 with TRBJ2-3; the D call may be TRBD1 or TRBD2 (5 bases each). Germline V lookup: CDR1 LNHDA, CDR2 SQIVND (reference sequence). This CDR3 has 16 residues. V gave up 10 bases and J gave up 2 bases, with 22 bases separating them. In nucleotides, the CDR3 is TGTGCCACCAACCCGCTGGCTGGGGGTAACACAGATACGCAGTATTTT. This codes for CATNPLAGGNTDTQYF.

In this sample, this clone turned up once. This same CDR3 is encoded by further DNA sequences in the sample. This chain links TRBV27 with TRBJ2-5; 7 bases fit TRBD2. Germline values: CDR1 MNHEY, CDR2 SMNVEV (reference sequence). CDR3 length: 18 amino acids. The V segment lost 2 bases and the J segment 5 bases; nucleotides outside the gene matches: 17. The CDR3, as DNA: TGTGCCAGCAGTTTAACAGGTCCCCGTCACGCGGGAGTGGAGACCCAGTACTTC. Protein sequence: CASSLTGPRHAGVETQYF.